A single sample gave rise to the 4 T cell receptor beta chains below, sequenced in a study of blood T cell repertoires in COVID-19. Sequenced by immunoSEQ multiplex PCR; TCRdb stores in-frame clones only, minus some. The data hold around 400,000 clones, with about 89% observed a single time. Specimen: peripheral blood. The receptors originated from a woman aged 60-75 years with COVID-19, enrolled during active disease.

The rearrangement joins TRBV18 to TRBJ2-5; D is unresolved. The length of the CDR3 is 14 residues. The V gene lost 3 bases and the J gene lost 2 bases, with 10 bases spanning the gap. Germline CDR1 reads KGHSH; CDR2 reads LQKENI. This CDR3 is CASSPSQRQETQYF. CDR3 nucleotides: TGTGCCAGCTCACCCAGCCAGCGTCAAGAGACCCAGTACTTC.

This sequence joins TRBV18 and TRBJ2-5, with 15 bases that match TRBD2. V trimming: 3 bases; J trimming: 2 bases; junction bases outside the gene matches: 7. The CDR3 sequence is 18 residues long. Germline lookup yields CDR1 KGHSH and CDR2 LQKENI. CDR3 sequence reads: CASSPPGLAGGAQETQYF. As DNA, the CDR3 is TGTGCCAGCTCACCCCCGGGACTAGCGGGGGGAGCTCAAGAGACCCAGTACTTC.

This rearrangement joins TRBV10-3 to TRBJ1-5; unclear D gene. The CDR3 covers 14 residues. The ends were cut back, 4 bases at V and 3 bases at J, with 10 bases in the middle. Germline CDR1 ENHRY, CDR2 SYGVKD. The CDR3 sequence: CAISGLANNQPQHF. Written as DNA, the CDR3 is TGTGCCATCAGTGGTCTAGCCAACAATCAGCCCCAGCATTTT.

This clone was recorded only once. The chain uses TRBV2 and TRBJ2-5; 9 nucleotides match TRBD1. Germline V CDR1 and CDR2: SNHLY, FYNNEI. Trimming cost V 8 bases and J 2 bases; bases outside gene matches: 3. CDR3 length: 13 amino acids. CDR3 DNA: TGTGCCAGCCTGGGGACAGGGCAAGAGACCCAGTACTTC. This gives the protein CASLGTGQETQYF.